This TCR beta chain derives from a study of blood T cell repertoires in COVID-19. On the study more broadly: In each case, the material was cDNA or gDNA derived from T cells, B-cell-depleted T cells, or PBMCs.

Across fewer than 25 US areas, participants ranged in age from about 18 to 90 years. Cohort allocation depended upon clinical history that participants reported. Authors' analysis steps: Amplification from reference gene primers served as the basis for estimated nucleated cell counts. Clones were read by immunoSEQ multiplex PCR, and TCRdb kept only the in-frame ones, dropping some. The D gene and trimming were derived from the DNA, and the V and J assignments and clone size from that table. The sample carries some 530,000 clones, approximately 86% recorded once. The CDR3 length is 15 residues. Germline V CDR1 and CDR2: SNHLY, FYNNEI. The ends lost 7 bases at V and 5 bases at J; junction bases unmatched: 6. This clone was detected only a few times.

Input material: PBMCs or T cells enriched from blood (not recorded which). The sequence was obtained from a woman in her sixties who had recovered from COVID-19. The genes are TRBV2 and TRBJ1-6, with TRBD1 matching over 9 bases. In DNA form, the CDR3 reads TGTGCCAGCAACCGACAGGGGGGGAATAATTCACCCCTCCACTTT. It translates to CASNRQGGNNSPLHF. The full variable domain, completed using reference TRBV2 and TRBJ1-6, is EPEVTQTPSHQVTQMGQEVILRCVPISNHLYFYWYRQILGQKVEFLVSFYNNEISEKSEIFDDQFSVERPDGSNFTLKIRSTKLEDSAMYFCASNRQGGNNSPLHFGNGTRLTVT.